This TCR beta chain was identified in a study of blood T cell repertoires in COVID-19. Looked up from germline, CDR1 is SGHTA and CDR2 is FQGNSA. J gave up 0 bases and V 3 bases, and 11 bases lay outside the gene matches. This CDR3 contains 18 residues. Only in-frame clones appear in the TCRdb table, and some are missing; sequencing was by immunoSEQ multiplex PCR. The sample holds some 340,000 clones, 90% to 95% seen once. Assignments of participants to cohorts depended upon their own reported clinical history. Those designated as exposed participants met a COVID-19 case within 2 weeks before study entry.

This sequence was found in a woman between 25 and 40 years old who had been exposed to COVID-19. Sequencing was performed on PBMCs or T cells enriched from blood (not recorded which). This chain uses TRBV7-2 with TRBJ1-5, with 7 positions matching TRBD1. The CDR3 sequence: CASSFFPRDSYSNQPQHF. The DNA of the CDR3 is TGTGCCAGCAGCTTTTTTCCCCGGGACAGCTATAGCAATCAGCCCCAGCATTTT.